A selection of T cell receptor beta chains follows, all from one sample in a study of blood T cell repertoires in COVID-19. Generated by immunoSEQ multiplex PCR, the TCRdb table keeps only in-frame clones and is missing some. The sample records 250,000 to 350,000 clones, around 82% being singletons. The specimen sequenced was peripheral blood. The receptor source for this set is a human donor with COVID-19, enrolled during active disease. The donor label of this sample is uncertain. The CDR3 runs from the conserved cysteine through the conserved F or W. A D gene is named only where the DNA matches it firmly. Rows give clone size only sometimes, using once, few, many, or a class for an expanded clone.

clone_size	j_call	v_call	d_call	cdr3_nt	cdr3_aa
-	TRBJ1-1	TRBV19	TRBD1	TGTGCCAGTAGTATTGTACAGGGGGCGGGCACTGAAGCTTTCTTT	CASSIVQGAGTEAFF
-	TRBJ1-4	TRBV9	-	TGTGCCAGCAGCGTTACAGGGGAAAAACTGTTTTTT	CASSVTGEKLFF
once	TRBJ1-3	TRBV19	-	TGTGCCACTAACGAAGAATCTGGAAACACCATATATTTT	CATNEESGNTIYF
-	TRBJ2-3	TRBV19	TRBD2	TGTGCCAGTAGACGACCGGGACTAGTGACAGATACGCAGTATTTT	CASRRPGLVTDTQYF
once	TRBJ1-6	TRBV30	TRBD1	TGTGCCTGGAGAGGGACAGTTGTGGATTCACCCCTCCACTTT	CAWRGTVVDSPLHF
-	TRBJ2-3	TRBV5-1	TRBD2	TGCGCCAGCAGCTTGGTACTAGCGCAGTACACAGATACGCAGTATTTT	CASSLVLAQYTDTQYF
once	TRBJ2-3	TRBV10-3	TRBD2	TGTGCCATCAGTGACCTTGGACTAGCGGGAAGAGATACGCAGTATTTT	CAISDLGLAGRDTQYF
-	TRBJ1-5	TRBV2	TRBD1	TGTGCCAGCAGTGTTGGACAGGGGGCGCGACAGCCCCAGCATTTT	CASSVGQGARQPQHF
-	TRBJ1-3	TRBV7-2	TRBD1	TGTGCCAGCAGCTTTCTGGGACAGGGGGCGGGTGGAAACACCATATATTTT	CASSFLGQGAGGNTIYF
-	TRBJ1-1	TRBV28	TRBD1	TGTGCCAGCAGCACAGGGGTGAGCACTGAAGCTTTCTTT	CASSTGVSTEAFF
-	TRBJ2-3	TRBV5-1	TRBD2	TGCGCCAGTAACCAGGGACTAGGGGTGGGAGATACGCAGTATTTT	CASNQGLGVGDTQYF
-	TRBJ1-1	TRBV12-3/TRBV12-4	-	TGTGCCAGCAGTTTTTACTTTGACTCTGAAGCTTTCTTT	CASSFYFDSEAFF
-	TRBJ2-7	TRBV18	TRBD2	TGTGCCAGCTCACCCCAGCGGGGCAGCTCCTACGAGCAGTACTTC	CASSPQRGSSYEQYF
-	TRBJ2-7	TRBV27	TRBD2	TGTGCCAGCAGTTTATCGGGGGGACTAGGCCGTACCTACGAGCAGTACTTC	CASSLSGGLGRTYEQYF
-	TRBJ2-7	TRBV3-1/TRBV3-2	-	TGTGCCAGCAGCCAATATCCGGGGGAGCAGTACTTC	CASSQYPGEQYF
-	TRBJ1-1	TRBV5-8	-	TGTGCCAGCAGCAGACTAGTGGGGCACACTGAAGCTTTCTTT	CASSRLVGHTEAFF
-	TRBJ2-5	TRBV5-4	TRBD1	TGTGCCAGCAGCTCGGGGACAGGGAAAGAGACCCAGTACTTC	CASSSGTGKETQYF
-	TRBJ1-1	TRBV19	-	TGTGCCAGTAGTACTCAGGGCAACACTGAAGCTTTCTTT	CASSTQGNTEAFF
-	TRBJ2-1	TRBV3-1/TRBV3-2	TRBD2	TGTGCCAGCAGCCAAGTCCGGACTAGCGTTGGTGAGCAGTTCTTC	CASSQVRTSVGEQFF
once	TRBJ2-7	TRBV7-9	TRBD1	TGTGCCAGCAGCTTAGCCGGGGACAGGTCCTCCTACGAGCAGTACTTC	CASSLAGDRSSYEQYF
-	TRBJ2-7	TRBV6-1	TRBD2	TGTGCCAGCAGTGAAGGGACTAGCGGGAAACTGTACTTC	CASSEGTSGKLYF
once	TRBJ2-7	TRBV7-2	-	TGTGCCAGCAGCTCCGGAGACAGATCCTACGAGCAGTACTTC	CASSSGDRSYEQYF
-	TRBJ2-4	TRBV11-2	TRBD2	TGTGCCAGCAGCTCCTATAGCGGGCTCTTAGCCAAAAACATTCAGTACTTC	CASSSYSGLLAKNIQYF
-	TRBJ1-4	TRBV5-1	TRBD1	TGCGCCAGCAGCTTGGAGACAGGGGTTGGGAAACTGTTTTTT	CASSLETGVGKLFF
-	TRBJ2-1	TRBV6-1	-	TGTGCCAGCAGTGAAGGAGGGCTCCCCTACAATGAGCAGTTCTTC	CASSEGGLPYNEQFF
-	TRBJ1-2	TRBV5-1	TRBD1	TGCGCCAGCAGCTTGGTCTTGACAGGGCTGAGTGGCTACACCTTC	CASSLVLTGLSGYTF
-	TRBJ1-5	TRBV7-2	-	TGTGCCAGCAGCTTGGTAGTGGGAGATCAGCCCCAGCATTTT	CASSLVVGDQPQHF
-	TRBJ1-1	TRBV27	-	TGTGCCAGCAGTCCCCAGGGTCTGGGCACTGAAGCTTTCTTT	CASSPQGLGTEAFF